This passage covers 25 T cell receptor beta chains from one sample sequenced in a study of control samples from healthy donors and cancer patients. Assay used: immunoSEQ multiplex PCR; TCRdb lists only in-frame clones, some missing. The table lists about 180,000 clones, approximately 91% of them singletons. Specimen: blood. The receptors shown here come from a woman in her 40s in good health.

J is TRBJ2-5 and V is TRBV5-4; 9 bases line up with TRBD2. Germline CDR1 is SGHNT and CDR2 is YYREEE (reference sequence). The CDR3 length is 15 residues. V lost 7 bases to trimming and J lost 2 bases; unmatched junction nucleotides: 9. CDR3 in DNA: TGTGCCAGCGCTTGGGCGGGGGGGTTACAAGAGACCCAGTACTTC. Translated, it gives CASAWAGGLQETQYF.

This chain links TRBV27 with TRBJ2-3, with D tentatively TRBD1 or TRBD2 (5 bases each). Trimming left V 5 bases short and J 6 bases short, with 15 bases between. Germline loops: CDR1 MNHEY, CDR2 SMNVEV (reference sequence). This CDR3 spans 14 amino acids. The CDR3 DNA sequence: TGTGCCAGCAGTGTGGGGGTCCTCGCGGATACGCAGTATTTT. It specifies CASSVGVLADTQYF.

In DNA, the CDR3 is TGTGCCAGCAGAGACTACTATGAAGCTTTCTTT. Translated: CASRDYYEAFF. The chain carries TRBV12-3 or TRBV12-4 and TRBJ1-1; D not resolved. V dropped 6 bases and J dropped 7 bases, with 9 bases sitting between them. The CDR3 extends over 11 amino acids.

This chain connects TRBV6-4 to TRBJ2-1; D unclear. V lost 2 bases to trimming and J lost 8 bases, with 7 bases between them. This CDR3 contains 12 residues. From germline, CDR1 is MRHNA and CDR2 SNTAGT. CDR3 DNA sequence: TGTGCCAGCAGTGACCGATTAGATGAGCAGTTCTTC. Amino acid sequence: CASSDRLDEQFF.

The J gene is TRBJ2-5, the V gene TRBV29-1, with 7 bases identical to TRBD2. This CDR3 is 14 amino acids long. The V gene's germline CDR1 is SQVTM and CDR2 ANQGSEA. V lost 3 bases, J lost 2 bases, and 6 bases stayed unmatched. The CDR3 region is CSVEASGLQETQYF. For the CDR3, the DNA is TGCAGCGTTGAGGCTAGCGGCTTACAAGAGACCCAGTACTTC.

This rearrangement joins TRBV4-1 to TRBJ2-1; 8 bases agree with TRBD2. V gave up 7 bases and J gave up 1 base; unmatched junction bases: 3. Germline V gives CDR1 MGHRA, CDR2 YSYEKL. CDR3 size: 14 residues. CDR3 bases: TGCGCCAGCAAACAGCGGGGGTCCTACAATGAGCAGTTCTTC. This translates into CASKQRGSYNEQFF.

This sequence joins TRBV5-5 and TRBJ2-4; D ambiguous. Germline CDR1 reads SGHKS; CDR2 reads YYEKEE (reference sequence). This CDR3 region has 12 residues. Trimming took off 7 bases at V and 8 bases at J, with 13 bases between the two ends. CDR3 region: CASHFYGDIQYF. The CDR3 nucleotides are TGTGCCAGCCACTTTTATGGGGACATTCAGTACTTC.

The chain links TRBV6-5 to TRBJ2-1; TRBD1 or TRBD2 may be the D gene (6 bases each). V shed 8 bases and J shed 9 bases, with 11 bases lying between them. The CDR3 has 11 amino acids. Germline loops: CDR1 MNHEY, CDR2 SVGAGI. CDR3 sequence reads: CASWGAGEQFF. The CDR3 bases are TGTGCCAGCTGGGGGGCTGGTGAGCAGTTCTTC.

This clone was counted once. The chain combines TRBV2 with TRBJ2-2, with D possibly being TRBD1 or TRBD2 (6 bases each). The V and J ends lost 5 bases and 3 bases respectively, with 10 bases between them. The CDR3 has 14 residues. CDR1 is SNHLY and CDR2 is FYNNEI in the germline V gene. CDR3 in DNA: TGTGCCAGCAGTCTAGGGGGGCACACCGGGGAGCTGTTTTTT. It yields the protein CASSLGGHTGELFF.

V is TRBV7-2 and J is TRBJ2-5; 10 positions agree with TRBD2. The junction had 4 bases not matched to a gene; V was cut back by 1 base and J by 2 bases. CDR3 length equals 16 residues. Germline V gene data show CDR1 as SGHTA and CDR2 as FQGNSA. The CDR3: CASSLGLAGAQETQYF. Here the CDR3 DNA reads TGTGCCAGCAGCTTAGGCCTAGCGGGGGCTCAAGAGACCCAGTACTTC.

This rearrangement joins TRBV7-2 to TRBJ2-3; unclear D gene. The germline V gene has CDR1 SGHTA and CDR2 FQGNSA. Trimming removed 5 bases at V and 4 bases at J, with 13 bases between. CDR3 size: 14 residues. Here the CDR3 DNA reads TGTGCCAGCAGCGAAGGCGGTCGGGCAGATACGCAGTATTTT. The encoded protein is CASSEGGRADTQYF.

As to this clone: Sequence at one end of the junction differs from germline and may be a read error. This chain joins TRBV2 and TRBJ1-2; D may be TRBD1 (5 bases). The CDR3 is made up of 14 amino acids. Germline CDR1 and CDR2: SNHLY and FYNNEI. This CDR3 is CASTERQPGYGYTF. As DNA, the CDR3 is TGTGCCAGCACTGAAAGACAGCCCGGCTATGGCTACACCTTC. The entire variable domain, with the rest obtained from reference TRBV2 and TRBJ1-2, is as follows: EPEVTQTPSHQVTQMGQEVILRCVPISNHLYFYWYRQILGQKVEFLVSFYNNEISEKSEIFDDQFSVERPDGSNFTLKIRSTKLEDSAMYFCASTERQPGYGYTFGSGTRLTVV.

The CDR3 here is CASSLVTSGGEQFF. The CDR3 DNA reads as TGCGCCAGCAGCTTGGTGACCAGCGGGGGTGAGCAGTTCTTC. The rearrangement links TRBV5-1 to TRBJ2-1, with TRBD2 matching 8 bases. The CDR3 runs 14 residues. The germline CDR1 and CDR2 sequences are SGHRS and YFSETQ. The trim removed 0 bases at V and 9 bases at J, leaving 5 bases unmatched.

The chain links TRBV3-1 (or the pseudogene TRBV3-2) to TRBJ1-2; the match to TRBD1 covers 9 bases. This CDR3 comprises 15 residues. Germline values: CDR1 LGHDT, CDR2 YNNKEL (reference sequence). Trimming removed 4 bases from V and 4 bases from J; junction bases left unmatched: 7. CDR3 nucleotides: TGTGCCAGCAGCCTCAACAGGGGGCTGCTCTATGGCTACACCTTC. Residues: CASSLNRGLLYGYTF.

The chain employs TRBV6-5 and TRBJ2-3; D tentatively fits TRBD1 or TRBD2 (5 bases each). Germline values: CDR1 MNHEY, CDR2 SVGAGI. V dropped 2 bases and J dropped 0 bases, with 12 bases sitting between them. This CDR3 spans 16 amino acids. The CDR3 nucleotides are TGTGCCAGCAGTTACACGGGACCTCAGAGCACAGATACGCAGTATTTT. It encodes CASSYTGPQSTDTQYF.

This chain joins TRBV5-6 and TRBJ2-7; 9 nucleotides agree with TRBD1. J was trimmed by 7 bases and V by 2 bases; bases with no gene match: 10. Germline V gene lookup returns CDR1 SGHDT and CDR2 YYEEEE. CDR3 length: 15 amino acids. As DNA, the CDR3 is TGTGCCAGCAGCTTAGGGGACAGGGTCATCTTGGAGCAGTACTTC. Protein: CASSLGDRVILEQYF.

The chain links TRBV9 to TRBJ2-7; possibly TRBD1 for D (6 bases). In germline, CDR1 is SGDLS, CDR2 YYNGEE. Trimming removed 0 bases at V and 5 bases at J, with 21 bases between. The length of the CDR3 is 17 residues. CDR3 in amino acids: CASSVEVGAVGWHEQYF. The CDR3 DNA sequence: TGTGCCAGCAGCGTAGAAGTGGGGGCGGTTGGGTGGCACGAGCAGTACTTC.

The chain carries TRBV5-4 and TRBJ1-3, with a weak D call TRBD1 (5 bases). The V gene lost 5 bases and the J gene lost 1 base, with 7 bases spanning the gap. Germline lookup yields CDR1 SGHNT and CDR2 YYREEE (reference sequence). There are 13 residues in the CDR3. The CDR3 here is CASRGASGNTIYF. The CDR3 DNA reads TGTGCCAGCAGAGGGGCATCTGGAAACACCATATATTTT.

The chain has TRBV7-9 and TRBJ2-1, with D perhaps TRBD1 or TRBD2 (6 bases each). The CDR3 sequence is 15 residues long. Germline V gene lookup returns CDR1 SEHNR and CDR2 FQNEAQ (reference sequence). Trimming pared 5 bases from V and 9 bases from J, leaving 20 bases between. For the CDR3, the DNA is TGTGCCAGCAGCCCCCCCGGGGGCGAGGGTGCTGAGCAGTTCTTC. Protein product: CASSPPGGEGAEQFF. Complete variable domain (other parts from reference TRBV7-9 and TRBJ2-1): DTGVSQNPRHKITKRGQNVTFRCDPISEHNRLYWYRQTLGQGPEFLTYFQNEAQLEKSRLLSDRFSAERPKGSFSTLEIQRTEQGDSAMYLCASSPPGGEGAEQFFGPGTRLTVL.

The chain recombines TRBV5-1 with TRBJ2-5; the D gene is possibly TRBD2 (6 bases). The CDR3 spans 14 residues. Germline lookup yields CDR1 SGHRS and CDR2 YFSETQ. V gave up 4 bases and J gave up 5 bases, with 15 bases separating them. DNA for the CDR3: TGCGCCAGCAGCCATTCGGGGGACGAGGAGACCCAGTACTTC. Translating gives CASSHSGDEETQYF.

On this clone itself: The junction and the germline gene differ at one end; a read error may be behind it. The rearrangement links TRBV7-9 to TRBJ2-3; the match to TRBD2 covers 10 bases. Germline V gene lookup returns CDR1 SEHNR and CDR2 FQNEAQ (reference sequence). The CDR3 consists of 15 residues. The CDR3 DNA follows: TGTGCCAGCAGCGTAGCGGGGGGCCACACAGATACGCAGTATTTT. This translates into CASSVAGGHTDTQYF.

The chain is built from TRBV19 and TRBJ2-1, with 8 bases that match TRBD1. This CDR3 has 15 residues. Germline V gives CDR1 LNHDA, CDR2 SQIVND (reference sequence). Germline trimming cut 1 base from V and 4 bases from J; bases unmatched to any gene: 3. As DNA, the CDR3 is TGTGCCAGTAGTATAGGTGGGACAGGATACAATGAGCAGTTCTTC. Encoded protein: CASSIGGTGYNEQFF. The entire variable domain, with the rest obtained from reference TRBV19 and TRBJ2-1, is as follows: DGGITQSPKYLFRKEGQNVTLSCEQNLNHDAMYWYRQDPGQGLRLIYYSQIVNDFQKGDIAEGYSVSREKKESFPLTVTSAQKNPTAFYLCASSIGGTGYNEQFFGPGTRLTVL.

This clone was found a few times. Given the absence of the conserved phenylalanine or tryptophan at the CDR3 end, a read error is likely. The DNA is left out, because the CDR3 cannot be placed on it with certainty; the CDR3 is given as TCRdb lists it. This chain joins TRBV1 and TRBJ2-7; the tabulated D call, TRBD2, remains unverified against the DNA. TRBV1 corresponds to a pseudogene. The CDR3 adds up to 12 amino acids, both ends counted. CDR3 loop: CTSGLGSGGRKD.

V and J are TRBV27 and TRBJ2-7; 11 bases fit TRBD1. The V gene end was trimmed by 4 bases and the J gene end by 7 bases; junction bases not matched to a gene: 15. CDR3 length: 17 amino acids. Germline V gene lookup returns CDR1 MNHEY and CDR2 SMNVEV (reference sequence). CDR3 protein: CASSSKQPGQGAGEQYF. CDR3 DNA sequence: TGTGCCAGCAGTTCGAAACAGCCAGGACAGGGGGCTGGGGAGCAGTACTTC.

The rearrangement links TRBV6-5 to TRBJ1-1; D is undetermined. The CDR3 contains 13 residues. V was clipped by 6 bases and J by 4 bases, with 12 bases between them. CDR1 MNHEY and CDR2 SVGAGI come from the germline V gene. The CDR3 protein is CASSSRKGTEAFF. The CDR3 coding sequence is TGTGCCAGCAGCTCCCGGAAAGGCACTGAAGCTTTCTTT.